The 6 T cell receptor beta chains below come from one sample, sequenced in a study of blood T cell repertoires in COVID-19 (TCRdb year 2020). Libraries were built with the immunoSEQ multiplex PCR assay. Not all clones reach the TCRdb copy of this immuneACCESS table, which keeps in-frame sequences only. Checked studies attribute under half of the gap to unresolved V genes and leave the rest unexplained. Counted in this sample were 250,000 to 400,000 clones; around 86% of them appeared once. 1% of the sample is in the top ten clones. The sample comprised peripheral blood. Every receptor here comes from a man in his fifties with active or convalescent COVID-19.

V and J are TRBV10-3 and TRBJ2-5, with 10 bases aligning to TRBD2. Germline V gives CDR1 ENHRY, CDR2 SYGVKD. J gave up 1 base and V 8 bases, and 4 bases lay outside the gene matches. CDR3 length: 14 residues. CDR3 bases: TGTGCCATCGGGCCTAGCGGGGGCCAAGAGACCCAGTACTTC. It specifies CAIGPSGGQETQYF.

CDR3 nucleotide sequence: TGTGCCATCAGTGAGAGACAAACCAATCAGCCCCAGCATTTT. Translating gives CAISERQTNQPQHF. The rearrangement joins TRBV10-3 to TRBJ1-5; D not resolved. V lost 2 bases and J lost 3, with 8 bases in between. CDR3 length equals 14 residues. Germline V gene data show CDR1 as ENHRY and CDR2 as SYGVKD.

This clone occurred a few times. The V and J genes are TRBV7-8 and TRBJ1-4, with 9 nucleotides matching TRBD1. Germline V lookup: CDR1 SGHVS, CDR2 FQNEAQ. The CDR3 consists of 16 residues. Trimming removed 1 base from V and 6 bases from J; junction bases left unmatched: 6. CDR3 region: CASSLVGTGRDEKLFF. The CDR3 coding sequence is TGTGCCAGCAGCTTAGTAGGGACAGGGCGCGATGAAAAACTGTTTTTT.

This chain connects TRBV30 to TRBJ1-1; possibly TRBD1 for D (5 bases). V was shortened by 2 bases and J by 4 bases, with 8 bases between the two germline ends. CDR1 and CDR2 from the germline V gene are GTSNPN and SVGIG (reference sequence). The CDR3 loop spans 12 amino acids. CDR3 DNA sequence: TGTGCCTGGAGTCCGGGGGGCACTGAAGCTTTCTTT. It specifies CAWSPGGTEAFF.

V and J are TRBV12-3 or TRBV12-4 and TRBJ2-3; TRBD1 matches 7 bases. The junction had 2 bases not matched to a gene; V was cut back by 4 bases and J by 4 bases. This CDR3 has 13 amino acids. CDR3 sequence: CASSSQGADTQYF. DNA for the CDR3: TGTGCCAGCAGTTCCCAGGGGGCAGATACGCAGTATTTT.

The genes are TRBV5-6 and TRBJ1-1; 7 nucleotides match TRBD1. Germline CDR1 is SGHDT and CDR2 is YYEEEE. Unmatched junction bases numbered 7, after V lost 3 bases and J lost 2 bases. CDR3 length: 15 residues. CDR3 in DNA: TGTGCCAGCAGCTGGGGACAGAACCTAAACACTGAAGCTTTCTTT. As protein: CASSWGQNLNTEAFF.